The 17 T cell receptor beta chains below were found in one sample sequenced in a study of OX40 agonist ivuxolimab in advanced cancers. Data came from immunoSEQ multiplex PCR; TCRdb stores just in-frame clones and leaves some out. Found here are just under 85,000 clones, approximately 87% of them singletons; the top ten hold more than 0.75%. This specimen was CD4+ or CD8+ T cells sorted from blood, taken in a trial of the OX40 agonist ivuxolimab. The receptors stem from an adult with an advanced solid tumor such as melanoma, head and neck, liver or kidney cancer.

The CDR3 is CASSLQGGQMGTEAFF. The CDR3 coding sequence is TGTGCCAGCAGCCTACAGGGGGGCCAGATGGGCACTGAAGCTTTCTTT. This chain joins TRBV7-3 and TRBJ1-1; 8 bases align to TRBD1. J gave up 4 bases and V 5 bases, and 12 bases lay outside the gene matches. This CDR3 contains 16 residues. In germline, CDR1 is SGHTA, CDR2 FQGTGA.

This sequence joins TRBV18 and TRBJ2-2; no definite D call. V lost 6 bases, J lost 3 bases, and 5 bases lay in between. There are 12 residues in the CDR3. The germline V gene has CDR1 KGHSH and CDR2 LQKENI. The CDR3 nucleotides read TGTGCCAGCTCGCCGGACACCGGGGAGCTGTTTTTT. This codes for CASSPDTGELFF.

The V gene is TRBV5-5, the J gene TRBJ1-2, with no clear D. This CDR3 region has 13 residues. Germline loops: CDR1 SGHKS, CDR2 YYEKEE (reference sequence). V gave up 3 bases and J gave up 4 bases, with 10 bases separating them. This chain's CDR3 is CASSSRGSYGYTF. The CDR3 nucleotides read TGTGCCAGCAGCTCTCGGGGTTCCTATGGCTACACCTTC. The complete variable domain, with remaining parts taken from reference TRBV5-5 and TRBJ1-2, reads DAGVTQSPTHLIKTRGQQVTLRCSPISGHKSVSWYQQVLGQGPQFIFQYYEKEERGRGNFPDRFSARQFPNYSSELNVNALLLGDSALYLCASSSRGSYGYTFGSGTRLTVV.

The chain uses TRBV11-2 and TRBJ1-1; D call uncertain. V shed 0 bases and J shed 8 bases, with 10 bases lying between them. This CDR3 contains 13 residues. CDR1 is SGHAT, CDR2 FQNNGV, per germline. The CDR3 coding sequence is TGTGCCAGCAGCTTAGATCGGTCAAGAGAAGCTTTCTTT. This codes for CASSLDRSREAFF.

The CDR3 coding sequence is TGCGCCAGCAGCTTATTTGACATGGGACGGGGGATGGGGGAGACCCAGTACTTC. Translation gives CASSLFDMGRGMGETQYF. The V and J genes are TRBV5-1 and TRBJ2-5; TRBD2 is a possible D gene (6 bases). The CDR3 loop spans 18 amino acids. Germline-derived CDR1 and CDR2 are SGHRS and YFSETQ. Trimming stripped 2 bases from V and 5 bases from J, with 25 bases between. The variable domain in full, completed from reference TRBV5-1 and TRBJ2-5, reads KAGVTQTPRYLIKTRGQQVTLSCSPISGHRSVSWYQQTPGQGLQFLFEYFSETQRNKGNFPGRFSGRQFSNSRSEMNVSTLELGDSALYLCASSLFDMGRGMGETQYFGPGTRLLVL.

The chain has TRBV7-2 and TRBJ2-3; perhaps D is TRBD1 or TRBD2 (7 bases each). Per the germline V gene, CDR1 is SGHTA and CDR2 is FQGNSA. The V end lost 2 bases, the J end lost 1 base, and 13 bases lay between the germline ends. This CDR3 spans 16 amino acids. CDR3 in amino acids: CASSLRQGGRTDTQYF. Written as DNA, the CDR3 is TGTGCCAGCAGCTTAAGACAGGGAGGGCGCACAGATACGCAGTATTTT.

The J gene is TRBJ1-1, the V gene TRBV7-9; no firm D call. V gave up 5 bases and J gave up 0 bases, with 10 bases separating them. Germline CDR1 and CDR2: SEHNR and FQNEAQ (reference sequence). The CDR3 contains 14 residues. CDR3 nucleotides: TGTGCCAGCAGCACGACACCTATGAACACTGAAGCTTTCTTT. It translates to CASSTTPMNTEAFF.

V usage is TRBV5-1 and J usage is TRBJ2-7; D is possibly TRBD1 (6 bases). The CDR3 has 16 amino acids. In germline, CDR1 is SGHRS, CDR2 YFSETQ. Between the trimmed V and J ends, which lost 0 bases and 0 bases, there was a span of 13 bases. CDR3 amino acids: CASSLAAQGSSYEQYF. CDR3 coding DNA: TGCGCCAGCAGCTTGGCCGCGCAGGGGTCCTCCTACGAGCAGTACTTC.

This chain uses TRBV4-3 with TRBJ1-2; 7 bases align to TRBD1. CDR1 and CDR2 from the germline V gene are LGHNA and YSLEER. The V gene end was trimmed by 3 bases and the J gene end by 0 bases; junction bases not matched to a gene: 7. The length of the CDR3 is 16 residues. CDR3 protein: CASSQDRQGPNYGYTF. CDR3 in DNA: TGCGCCAGCAGCCAGGATCGACAGGGCCCTAACTATGGCTACACCTTC.

The J gene is TRBJ1-5, the V gene TRBV15; tentative D call: TRBD1 (6 bases). The CDR3 totals 16 residues. Per the germline V gene, CDR1 is LNHNV and CDR2 is YYDKDF (reference sequence). V lost 3 bases and J lost 4, with 16 bases in between. CDR3 residues: CATSRNQGLGNQPQHF. Here the CDR3 DNA reads TGTGCCACCAGCAGGAATCAGGGGTTAGGTAATCAGCCCCAGCATTTT.

This clone was recorded once. The genes are TRBV2 and TRBJ2-1, with 8 bases lining up with TRBD1. CDR3 size: 13 residues. Germline-derived CDR1 and CDR2 are SNHLY and FYNNEI. J lost 8 bases, V lost 4 bases, and 4 bases had no gene match. This CDR3 reads CASSAGGSDEQFF. The CDR3 nucleotides read TGTGCCAGCAGTGCAGGGGGCTCGGATGAGCAGTTCTTC.

The J gene is TRBJ2-7, the V gene TRBV9, with D perhaps TRBD2 (6 bases). Germline loops: CDR1 SGDLS, CDR2 YYNGEE. CDR3 length equals 16 residues. Deletions cut 4 bases from V and 4 bases from J, with 21 bases between. Here the CDR3 reads CASSPGGVGSWYEQYF. The DNA for the CDR3 is TGTGCCAGCAGCCCAGGCGGGGTGGGCAGTTGGTACGAGCAGTACTTC.

This chain's CDR3 is CASSIVTGVAYGYTF. The CDR3 DNA sequence: TGTGCCAGCAGCATCGTCACAGGGGTCGCCTATGGCTACACCTTC. The chain carries TRBV7-2 and TRBJ1-2; 7 bases are a match to TRBD1. The CDR3 totals 15 residues. The V segment lost 5 bases and the J segment 4 bases; nucleotides outside the gene matches: 10. Germline V gene data show CDR1 as SGHTA and CDR2 as FQGNSA.

The chain combines TRBV7-8 with TRBJ2-7; D could derive from TRBD1 or TRBD2 (5 bases each). The V gene's germline CDR1 is SGHVS and CDR2 FQNEAQ. The CDR3 is made up of 13 amino acids. The V gene lost 0 bases and the J gene lost 2 bases, with 5 bases spanning the gap. CDR3 coding DNA: TGTGCCAGCAGCTTAGCGGGGGCCTACGAGCAGTACTTC. This codes for CASSLAGAYEQYF.

The chain joins TRBV29-1 to TRBJ2-1; no firm D call. Germline V gives CDR1 SQVTM, CDR2 ANQGSEA. The CDR3 length is 12 residues. The V end lost 4 bases, the J end lost 8 bases, and 12 bases lay between the germline ends. Here the CDR3 reads CSVVGPPDEQFF. CDR3 coding DNA: TGCAGCGTTGTCGGCCCCCCCGATGAGCAGTTCTTC.

The rearrangement links TRBV10-3 to TRBJ2-1; D may be TRBD2 (6 bases). This CDR3 spans 14 amino acids. The germline CDR1 and CDR2 sequences are ENHRY and SYGVKD. V was shortened by 4 bases and J by 8 bases, with 15 bases between the two germline ends. The CDR3 sequence: CAISVGTLDDEQFF. The CDR3 DNA sequence: TGTGCCATCAGTGTCGGGACTCTCGACGATGAGCAGTTCTTC.

This chain uses TRBV4-2 with TRBJ2-5; TRBD1 aligns across 10 bases. The CDR3 contains 16 residues. J was trimmed by 1 base and V by 0 bases; bases with no gene match: 2. CDR1 is LGHNA and CDR2 is YNFKEQ in the germline V gene. The CDR3 DNA reads as TGTGCCAGCAGCCAAGAAGGACAGGGGGGCCAAGAGACCCAGTACTTC. Protein product: CASSQEGQGGQETQYF.